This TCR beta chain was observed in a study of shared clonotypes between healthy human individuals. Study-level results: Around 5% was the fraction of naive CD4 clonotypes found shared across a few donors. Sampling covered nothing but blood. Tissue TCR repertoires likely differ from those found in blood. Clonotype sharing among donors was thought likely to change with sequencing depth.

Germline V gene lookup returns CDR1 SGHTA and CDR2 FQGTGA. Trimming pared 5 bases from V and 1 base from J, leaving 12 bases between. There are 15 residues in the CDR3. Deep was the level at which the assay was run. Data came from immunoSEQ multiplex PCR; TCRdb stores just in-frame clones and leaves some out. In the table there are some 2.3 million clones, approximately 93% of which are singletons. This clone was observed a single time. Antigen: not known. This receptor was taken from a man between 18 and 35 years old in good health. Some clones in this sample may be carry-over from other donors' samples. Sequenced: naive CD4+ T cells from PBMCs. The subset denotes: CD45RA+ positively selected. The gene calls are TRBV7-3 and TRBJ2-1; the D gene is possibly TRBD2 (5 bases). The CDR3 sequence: CASSTRRGSYNEQFF. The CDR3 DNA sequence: TGTGCCAGCAGCACAAGACGGGGATCCTACAATGAGCAGTTCTTC.